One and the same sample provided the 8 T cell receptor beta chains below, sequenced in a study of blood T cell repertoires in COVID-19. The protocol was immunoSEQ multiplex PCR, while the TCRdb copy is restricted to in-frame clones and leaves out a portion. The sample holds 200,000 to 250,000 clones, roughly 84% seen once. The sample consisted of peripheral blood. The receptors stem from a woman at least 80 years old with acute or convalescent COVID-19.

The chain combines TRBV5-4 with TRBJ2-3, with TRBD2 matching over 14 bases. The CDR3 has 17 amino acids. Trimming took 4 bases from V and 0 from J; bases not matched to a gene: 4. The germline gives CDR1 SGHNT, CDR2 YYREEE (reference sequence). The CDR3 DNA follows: TGTGCCAGCAGCCTGACTAGCGGGGGGGGAAGCACAGATACGCAGTATTTT. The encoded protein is CASSLTSGGGSTDTQYF.

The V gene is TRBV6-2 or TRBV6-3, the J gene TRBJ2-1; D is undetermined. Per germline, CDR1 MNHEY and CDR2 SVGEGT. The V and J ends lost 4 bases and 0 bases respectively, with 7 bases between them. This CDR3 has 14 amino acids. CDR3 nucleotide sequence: TGTGCCAGCAGTTGGAGTACCTCCTACAATGAGCAGTTCTTC. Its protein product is CASSWSTSYNEQFF.

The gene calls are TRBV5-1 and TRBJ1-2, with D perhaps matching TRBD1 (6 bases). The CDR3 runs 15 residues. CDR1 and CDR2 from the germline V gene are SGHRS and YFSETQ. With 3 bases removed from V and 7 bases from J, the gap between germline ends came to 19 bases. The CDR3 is CASSSTGIAASGYTF. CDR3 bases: TGCGCCAGCAGCTCCACAGGGATCGCTGCCTCTGGCTACACCTTC.

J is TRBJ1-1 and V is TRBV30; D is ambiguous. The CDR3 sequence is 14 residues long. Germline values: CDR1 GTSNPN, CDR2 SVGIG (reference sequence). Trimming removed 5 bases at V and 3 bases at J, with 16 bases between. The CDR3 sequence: CAWVGGRGDTEAFF. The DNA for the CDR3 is TGTGCCTGGGTGGGAGGGCGCGGGGACACTGAAGCTTTCTTT.

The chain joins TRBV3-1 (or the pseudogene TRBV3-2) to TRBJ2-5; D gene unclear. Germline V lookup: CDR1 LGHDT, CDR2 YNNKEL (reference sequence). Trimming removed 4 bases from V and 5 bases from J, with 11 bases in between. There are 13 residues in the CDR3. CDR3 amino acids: CASSRGRSETQYF. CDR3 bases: TGTGCCAGCAGCCGAGGAAGGTCGGAGACCCAGTACTTC.

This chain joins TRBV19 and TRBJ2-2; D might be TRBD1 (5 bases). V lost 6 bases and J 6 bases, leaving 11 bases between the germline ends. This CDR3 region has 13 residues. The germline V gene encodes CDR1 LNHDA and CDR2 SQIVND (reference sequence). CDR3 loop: CASSTTGPGELFF. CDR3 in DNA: TGTGCCAGTAGCACCACAGGCCCCGGGGAGCTGTTTTTT.

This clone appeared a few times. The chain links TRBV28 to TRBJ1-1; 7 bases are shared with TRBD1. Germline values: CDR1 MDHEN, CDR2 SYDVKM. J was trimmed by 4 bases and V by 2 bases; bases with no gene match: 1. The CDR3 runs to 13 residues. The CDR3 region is CASSLNRGTEAFF. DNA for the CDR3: TGTGCCAGCAGTTTAAACAGGGGCACTGAAGCTTTCTTT.

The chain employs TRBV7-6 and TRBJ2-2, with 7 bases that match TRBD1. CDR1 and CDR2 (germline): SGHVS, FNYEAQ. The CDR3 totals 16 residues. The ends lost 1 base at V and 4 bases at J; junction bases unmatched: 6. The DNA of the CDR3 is TGTGCCAGCAGCTTAGAGGGGGCGGCGGGCACCGGGGAGCTGTTTTTT. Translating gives CASSLEGAAGTGELFF.